The 7 T cell receptor beta chains below were found in one sample sequenced in a study of spatial heterogeneity in lung cancer. TCRdb re-called the 5' RACE reads through MiXCR, storing one row per CDR3 protein. The data hold tens of thousands of distinct CDR3 sequences, with 8% observed a single time. Noted time point: sample taken at primary tumor resection. Specimen: PBMCs, collected at surgery. The receptors were sampled from a male donor with early-stage non-small cell lung cancer.

This clonotype was seen a few times. V usage is TRBV24-1 and J usage is TRBJ2-3, with 9 nucleotides matching TRBD1. Trimming removed 4 bases from V and 4 bases from J; junction bases left unmatched: 8. The CDR3 loop spans 16 amino acids. Germline lookup yields CDR1 KGHDR and CDR2 SFDVKD. The CDR3 bases are TGTGCCACCAGTGACGAAGGACAGGGGAATTCAGATACGCAGTATTTT. The encoded protein is CATSDEGQGNSDTQYF.

This clonotype was detected a few times. V gene TRBV28 combines with J gene TRBJ1-4, with D uncertain. The CDR3 runs 14 residues. Germline CDR1 is MDHEN and CDR2 is SYDVKM. Trimming shortened V by 2 bases and J by 5 bases, and 9 bases separated the two germline ends. This CDR3 reads CASSLVTGNEKLFF. The CDR3 nucleotides read TGTGCCAGCAGTTTAGTGACCGGCAATGAAAAACTGTTTTTT.

This clonotype has a count of ten or more. The V and J genes are TRBV7-2 and TRBJ2-7; 8 bases are shared with TRBD1. CDR3 length equals 15 residues. J was trimmed by 6 bases and V by 5 bases; bases with no gene match: 12. Germline CDR1 and CDR2: SGHTA and FQGNSA. The CDR3 coding sequence is TGTGCCAGCAGCCTCCTAGGACAGGGTGGGAGCGAGCAGTACTTC. This sequence encodes CASSLLGQGGSEQYF.

This clonotype was seen at least ten times. This sequence joins TRBV5-1 and TRBJ2-7; no definite D call. V lost 0 bases to trimming and J lost 5 bases, with 12 bases between them. Germline values: CDR1 SGHRS, CDR2 YFSETQ. This CDR3 has 14 amino acids. The chain's CDR3 is CASSLVPPSDEQYF. Written as DNA, the CDR3 is TGCGCCAGCAGCTTGGTCCCCCCGTCGGACGAGCAGTACTTC.

This clonotype appeared many times. The chain combines TRBV2 with TRBJ1-3; D is ambiguous. This CDR3 has 16 amino acids. CDR1 is SNHLY and CDR2 is FYNNEI in the germline V gene. Trimming pared 3 bases from V and 0 bases from J, leaving 12 bases between. The CDR3 reads CASSDVDTVSGNTIYF. In DNA, the CDR3 is TGTGCCAGCAGTGATGTGGATACCGTCTCTGGAAACACCATATATTTT.

This clonotype appeared many times. V is TRBV7-8 and J is TRBJ1-6; 10 bases are shared with TRBD1. J lost 7 bases, V lost 1 base, and 4 bases had no gene match. The CDR3 contains 16 residues. CDR1 and CDR2 from the germline V gene are SGHVS and FQNEAQ. The CDR3 DNA reads TGTGCCAGCAGCTTAGGGGGGACAGGGGAGAATTCACCCCTCCACTTT. The encoded protein is CASSLGGTGENSPLHF.

This clonotype was seen ten or more times. J is TRBJ2-3 and V is TRBV6-6; 11 bases are a match to TRBD2. CDR3 length equals 17 residues. The ends lost 7 bases at V and 2 bases at J; junction bases unmatched: 11. Germline loops: CDR1 MNHNY, CDR2 SVGAGI (reference sequence). The CDR3 loop is CASTFLGTSGYTDTQYF. The CDR3 nucleotides read TGTGCCAGCACCTTCTTAGGGACTAGCGGCTACACAGATACGCAGTATTTT.